This passage covers 6 T cell receptor beta chains from one sample sequenced in a study of cytotoxic CD8 clonotypes in ibrutinib-treated CLL. The repertoire was sequenced with immunoSEQ multiplex PCR; TCRdb's copy has only in-frame clones and lacks some. Of roughly 180,000 clones in the sample, 55% to 85% were seen once. The sequencing used PBMCs, collected after 24 months of ibrutinib treatment. The receptors shown here come from a human donor with chronic lymphocytic leukemia.

This clone occurred many times. The CDR3 coding sequence is TGTGCCATCAGAAGGGACAGCCAAGAGACCCAGTACTTC. Translated, it gives CAIRRDSQETQYF. The V gene is TRBV10-3, the J gene TRBJ2-5; 7 bases are shared with TRBD1. This CDR3 spans 13 amino acids. CDR1 ENHRY and CDR2 SYGVKD come from the germline V gene. V shed 6 bases and J 1 base; nucleotides not matched to a gene: 2.

The V and J genes are TRBV6-4 and TRBJ2-1; possibly TRBD2 for D (6 bases). The CDR3 loop spans 15 amino acids. Per the germline V gene, CDR1 is MRHNA and CDR2 is SNTAGT. The V gene lost 3 bases and the J gene lost 4 bases, with 13 bases spanning the gap. The CDR3: CASSEGLARYNEQFF. As DNA, the CDR3 is TGTGCCAGCAGTGAAGGGCTAGCGCGATACAATGAGCAGTTCTTC.

The V and J genes are TRBV28 and TRBJ2-1, with TRBD2 identical over 9 bases. CDR3 length: 16 amino acids. Germline assignment: CDR1 MDHEN and CDR2 SYDVKM. V lost 0 bases to trimming and J lost 5 bases; unmatched junction nucleotides: 5. CDR3 nucleotide sequence: TGTGCCAGCAGTTTATGGGCGGGAGGGCCCCACAATGAGCAGTTCTTC. Translation: CASSLWAGGPHNEQFF.

This clone has just one count. The J gene is TRBJ2-1, the V gene TRBV4-3, with D perhaps TRBD2 (5 bases). Germline assignment: CDR1 LGHNA and CDR2 YSLEER. Trimming stripped 4 bases from V and 0 bases from J, with 10 bases between. The CDR3 is 15 amino acids. CDR3 region: CASSLSGSSYNEQFF. The DNA for the CDR3 is TGCGCCAGCAGCCTAAGCGGTAGCTCCTACAATGAGCAGTTCTTC.

V usage is TRBV6-5 and J usage is TRBJ2-7; D not certain. The CDR3 is 14 residues long. The V end lost 0 bases, the J end lost 4 bases, and 10 bases lay between the germline ends. From germline, CDR1 is MNHEY and CDR2 SVGAGI. The CDR3 sequence is CASSYSGITYEQYF. The CDR3 DNA is TGTGCCAGCAGTTACTCGGGGATTACTTACGAGCAGTACTTC.

The genes are TRBV18 and TRBJ1-1; D not certain. CDR3 size: 14 residues. V lost 3 bases and J 0 bases, leaving 8 bases between the germline ends. Germline CDR1 KGHSH, CDR2 LQKENI. CDR3 amino acids: CASSPGGMNTEAFF. The DNA of the CDR3 is TGTGCCAGCTCACCGGGCGGAATGAACACTGAAGCTTTCTTT.